The 19 T cell receptor beta chains reported below all come from one sample, sequenced in a study of T cell repertoires in cytomegalovirus infection. TCRdb reprocessed the reads via MiXCR and lists one record per CDR3 protein. This repertoire shows under 200,000 distinct CDR3 sequences, roughly 9% found once; its top ten account for roughly 5%. Sequencing was performed on PBMCs. The receptors shown here come from a human donor in good health (CMV status not recorded). Some clones in this sample may be carry-over from other donors' samples.

This clonotype appeared a few times. The genes are TRBV4-3 and TRBJ2-7; TRBD1 or TRBD2 may be the D gene (5 bases each). Germline V gene lookup returns CDR1 LGHNA and CDR2 YSLEER. Trimming stripped 3 bases from V and 0 bases from J, with 9 bases between. This CDR3 is built from 14 residues. As DNA, the CDR3 is TGCGCCAGCAGCCAGGGGACGTCCTCCTACGAGCAGTACTTC. It specifies CASSQGTSSYEQYF.

The chain couples TRBV29-1 to TRBJ2-6; a possible D gene is TRBD1 (5 bases). This CDR3 spans 15 amino acids. The germline CDR1 and CDR2 sequences are SQVTM and ANQGSEA. Trimming stripped 4 bases from V and 2 bases from J, with 12 bases between. The CDR3 reads CSVVTVPAGANVLTF. The DNA for the CDR3 is TGCAGCGTTGTGACAGTCCCCGCTGGGGCCAACGTCCTGACTTTC.

This clonotype was seen a handful of times. The chain recombines TRBV6-5 with TRBJ2-2, with 7 bases aligning to TRBD1. CDR1 and CDR2 (germline): MNHEY, SVGAGI. J gave up 1 base and V 6 bases, and 8 bases lay outside the gene matches. The CDR3 covers 16 residues. CDR3 DNA: TGTGCCAGCAGACCCAACAGGGGTGTGAACACCGGGGAGCTGTTTTTT. It specifies CASRPNRGVNTGELFF.

This clonotype was observed many times. The V gene is TRBV7-2, the J gene TRBJ2-5; D call uncertain. V was clipped by 2 bases and J by 2 bases, with 12 bases between them. The CDR3 spans 15 residues. Germline V gene sequence: CDR1 SGHTA, CDR2 FQGNSA. CDR3 DNA sequence: TGTGCCAGCAGCTTAATTCCCGGGTTACAAGAGACCCAGTACTTC. Translation gives CASSLIPGLQETQYF.

This clonotype showed up many times. The gene calls are TRBV5-1 and TRBJ1-5; tentatively, D is TRBD1 (6 bases). V was pared by 4 bases and J by 4 bases, with 9 bases between. This CDR3 is 13 amino acids long. Germline assignment: CDR1 SGHRS and CDR2 YFSETQ. DNA for the CDR3: TGCGCCAGCAGCCCGACAGGTAATCAGCCCCAGCATTTT. This gives the protein CASSPTGNQPQHF.

This clonotype was found many times. The chain couples TRBV20-1 to TRBJ2-1; 12 bases line up with TRBD2. The germline V gene has CDR1 DFQATT and CDR2 SNEGSKA (reference sequence). Germline trimming cut 3 bases from V and 4 bases from J; bases unmatched to any gene: 4. CDR3 length equals 15 residues. The CDR3 region is CSASPGLAGYNEQFF. The CDR3 DNA reads as TGCAGTGCTAGTCCGGGACTAGCGGGTTACAATGAGCAGTTCTTC.

This clonotype was found a few times. The genes are TRBV5-1 and TRBJ2-5; D unclear. The CDR3 runs to 13 residues. Germline values: CDR1 SGHRS, CDR2 YFSETQ. Trimming removed 3 bases from V and 5 bases from J, with 11 bases in between. The CDR3 DNA is TGCGCCAGCAGCTCGCCTCCCCTTGAGACCCAGTACTTC. This gives the protein CASSSPPLETQYF.

This clonotype turned up a few times. CDR3 nucleotide sequence: TGTGCCAGCAGTCCCGGGACACAGAACACTGAAGCTTTCTTT. It translates to CASSPGTQNTEAFF. The chain links TRBV28 to TRBJ1-1; D possibly corresponds to TRBD1 (6 bases). V was clipped by 5 bases and J by 1 base, with 11 bases between them. Germline V CDR1 and CDR2: MDHEN, SYDVKM. This CDR3 is built from 14 residues.

This clonotype was detected a few times. This chain uses TRBV7-3 with TRBJ2-7; D is possibly TRBD2 (5 bases). Germline V lookup: CDR1 SGHTA, CDR2 FQGTGA. Between the trimmed V and J ends, which lost 1 base and 0 bases, there was a span of 10 bases. The CDR3 has 15 amino acids. The chain's CDR3 is CASSLSPSPSYEQYF. The DNA for the CDR3 is TGTGCCAGCAGCTTAAGTCCTAGCCCCTCCTACGAGCAGTACTTC.

In this sample, this clonotype turned up many times. Here the CDR3 DNA reads TGCAGTGCTAGAGATCGACTCAGGCTAGCAGAAGATACGCAGTATTTT. Translation gives CSARDRLRLAEDTQYF. This rearrangement joins TRBV20-1 to TRBJ2-3, with D possibly matching TRBD2 (5 bases). Germline CDR1 DFQATT, CDR2 SNEGSKA (reference sequence). The CDR3 covers 16 residues. The V end was cut by 0 bases, the J end by 5 bases, with 18 bases between.

The J gene is TRBJ2-7, the V gene TRBV7-9, with D maybe TRBD1 (6 bases). V was clipped by 5 bases and J by 4 bases, with 9 bases between them. Per germline, CDR1 SEHNR and CDR2 FQNEAQ (reference sequence). This CDR3 region has 12 residues. The chain's CDR3 is CASSAQGYEQYF. As DNA, the CDR3 is TGTGCCAGCAGCGCACAGGGTTACGAGCAGTACTTC.

This clonotype was observed at least ten times. This chain links TRBV11-2 with TRBJ2-2, with 8 nucleotides matching TRBD1. V lost 5 bases and J lost 7; bases outside the gene matches: 18. Per germline, CDR1 SGHAT and CDR2 FQNNGV. The length of the CDR3 is 18 residues. CDR3 bases: TGTGCCAGCAGCCCTATCGCAGGACAGGGTAATCTTGGCGGGGAGCTGTTTTTT. Translation: CASSPIAGQGNLGGELFF.

This clonotype was picked up many times. The V call is TRBV12-3 or TRBV12-4, the J call TRBJ1-5; 8 bases map to TRBD1. J lost 6 bases, V lost 6 bases, and 13 bases had no gene match. The CDR3 is 16 residues long. CDR3 residues: CASSPSTRTGTQPQHF. CDR3 nucleotides: TGTGCCAGCAGCCCCTCTACCCGGACAGGGACTCAGCCCCAGCATTTT.

This clonotype was counted ten times or more. The rearrangement joins TRBV7-2 to TRBJ1-5; maybe TRBD1 (5 bases). Germline-derived CDR1 and CDR2 are SGHTA and FQGNSA. CDR3 length: 14 amino acids. The ends were cut back, 4 bases at V and 7 bases at J, with 14 bases in the middle. Written as DNA, the CDR3 is TGTGCCAGCAGCTCAATGAGGGGCGTCCAGCCCCAGCATTTT. This codes for CASSSMRGVQPQHF.

This clonotype has ten or more counts. The chain combines TRBV12-3 or TRBV12-4 with TRBJ2-1; D possibly corresponds to TRBD1 (6 bases). Trimming stripped 5 bases from V and 3 bases from J, with 14 bases between. The CDR3 covers 15 residues. The CDR3 protein is CASSPLGADYNEQFF. The CDR3 DNA reads as TGTGCCAGCAGTCCCCTGGGGGCGGACTACAATGAGCAGTTCTTC.

This clonotype was seen repeatedly, ten times or more. The chain has TRBV6-2 or TRBV6-3 and TRBJ1-2; 9 nucleotides align to TRBD1. The CDR3 spans 14 residues. The J segment lost 4 bases and the V segment lost 6 bases, leaving 6 bases of the junction unmatched. Germline assignment: CDR1 MNHEY and CDR2 SVGEGT. CDR3 sequence: CASRYRGLSYGYTF. The CDR3 DNA reads as TGTGCCAGCAGGTACAGGGGGCTGAGCTATGGCTACACCTTC.

This clonotype has only a few counts. CDR3 DNA sequence: TGTGCCAGCAGCTCGGACAGGGTCCAAGCTTTCTTT. Translation gives CASSSDRVQAFF. This chain joins TRBV13 and TRBJ1-1; 8 nucleotides agree with TRBD1. Germline loops: CDR1 PRHDT, CDR2 FYEKMQ (reference sequence). Trimming at V came to 4 bases and at J to 9 bases, leaving 4 bases not matched to a gene. The CDR3 spans 12 residues.

J is TRBJ1-2 and V is TRBV12-3 or TRBV12-4; D uncertain. The CDR3 runs 13 residues. V shed 2 bases and J shed 7 bases, with 11 bases lying between them. The CDR3 sequence: CASSLIGIGGYTF. CDR3 nucleotide sequence: TGTGCCAGCAGTTTAATAGGGATTGGTGGCTACACCTTC.

This clonotype appeared a few times. The V and J genes are TRBV19 and TRBJ1-1; 8 bases are shared with TRBD1. Trimming cost V 9 bases and J 5 bases; bases outside gene matches: 20. Germline CDR1 LNHDA, CDR2 SQIVND (reference sequence). This CDR3 comprises 17 residues. CDR3 sequence reads: CASNRLWTGPTGTEAFF. The CDR3 DNA reads TGTGCCAGCAATCGTCTCTGGACAGGGCCGACGGGGACTGAAGCTTTCTTT.